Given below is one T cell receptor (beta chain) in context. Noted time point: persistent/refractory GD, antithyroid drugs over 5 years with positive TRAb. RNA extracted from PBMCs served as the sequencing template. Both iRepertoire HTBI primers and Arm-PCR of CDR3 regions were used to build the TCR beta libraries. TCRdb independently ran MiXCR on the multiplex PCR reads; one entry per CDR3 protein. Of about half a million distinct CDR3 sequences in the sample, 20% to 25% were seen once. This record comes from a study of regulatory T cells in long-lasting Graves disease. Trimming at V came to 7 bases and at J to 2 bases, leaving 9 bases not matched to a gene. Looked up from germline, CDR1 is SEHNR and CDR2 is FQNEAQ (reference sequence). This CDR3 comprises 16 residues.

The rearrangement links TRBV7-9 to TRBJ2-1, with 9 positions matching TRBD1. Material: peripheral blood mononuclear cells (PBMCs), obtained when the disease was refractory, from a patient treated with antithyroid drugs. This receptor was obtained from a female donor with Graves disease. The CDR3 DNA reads TGTGCCAGCACCTCAAGAGGGACAGGGCCCTACAATGAGCAGTTCTTC. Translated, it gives CASTSRGTGPYNEQFF.